These T cell receptor beta chains were read from a single sample in a study of blood T cell repertoires in COVID-19. Using immunoSEQ multiplex PCR, the repertoire was profiled, and TCRdb retains in-frame clones only, with some absent. This sample has 330,000 or so clones, with around 90% found just once. Sequencing was done on a sample of PBMCs or T cells enriched from blood (not recorded which). All receptors come from a woman aged 25-40 years who had recovered from COVID-19. Each CDR3 is given with its conserved first and last residue.

cdr3_length: 14
v_call: TRBV7-9
j_call: TRBJ1-4
cdr3_aa: CASSPGTGTLELFF

cdr3_length: 12
v_call: TRBV2
j_call: TRBJ1-5
cdr3_aa: CASSDGAATQHF

cdr3_length: 13
v_call: TRBV7-9
j_call: TRBJ1-1
cdr3_aa: CASSWDRITEAFF

cdr3_length: 16
v_call: TRBV6-5
j_call: TRBJ2-1
cdr3_aa: CASSYSTSATSNEQFF

cdr3_length: 15
v_call: TRBV11-2
j_call: TRBJ2-3
cdr3_aa: CASSNPGQSTDTQYF

cdr3_length: 14
v_call: TRBV18
j_call: TRBJ2-5
cdr3_aa: CASSPVTGGETQYF

cdr3_length: 12
v_call: TRBV5-1
j_call: TRBJ1-2
cdr3_aa: CASSSGQAGYTF

cdr3_length: 13
v_call: TRBV9
j_call: TRBJ2-2
cdr3_aa: CASSYTNTGELFF

cdr3_length: 15
v_call: TRBV27
j_call: TRBJ1-2
cdr3_aa: CASSLSGQGGYGYTF

cdr3_length: 15
v_call: TRBV5-4
j_call: TRBJ2-7
cdr3_aa: CASSPTGLAGREQYF

cdr3_length: 15
v_call: TRBV4-1
j_call: TRBJ2-3
cdr3_aa: CASSQGLAGEDTQYF

cdr3_length: 15
v_call: TRBV6-5
j_call: TRBJ1-2
cdr3_aa: CASSPQGTGGHGYTF

cdr3_length: 14
v_call: TRBV19
j_call: TRBJ1-6
cdr3_aa: CASSVRDRDSPLHF

cdr3_length: 12
v_call: TRBV4-2
j_call: TRBJ2-5
cdr3_aa: CASSPDRETQYF

cdr3_length: 15
v_call: TRBV28
j_call: TRBJ2-7
cdr3_aa: CASSSPASGRIEQYF

cdr3_length: 14
v_call: TRBV6-5
j_call: TRBJ1-5
cdr3_aa: CASKAPGDNQPQHF

cdr3_length: 14
v_call: TRBV24-1
j_call: TRBJ2-2
cdr3_aa: CATKPGTSTGELFF

cdr3_length: 13
v_call: TRBV27
j_call: TRBJ2-1
cdr3_aa: CASSLWAARGQFF

cdr3_length: 14
v_call: TRBV7-2
j_call: TRBJ2-2
cdr3_aa: CASGPGRNTGELFF

cdr3_length: 14
v_call: TRBV5-5
j_call: TRBJ2-2
cdr3_aa: CASSWGQGTGELFF

cdr3_length: 14
v_call: TRBV19
j_call: TRBJ2-7
cdr3_aa: CASSAGQGFYEQYF

cdr3_length: 19
v_call: TRBV9
j_call: TRBJ1-1
cdr3_aa: CASSVHSAGQGPIWTEAFF

cdr3_length: 17
v_call: TRBV4-3
j_call: TRBJ2-1
cdr3_aa: CASSQDVVVSGHDEQFF

cdr3_length: 15
v_call: TRBV28
j_call: TRBJ1-2
cdr3_aa: CASSLPQDFNYGYTF

cdr3_length: 15
v_call: TRBV6-5
j_call: TRBJ2-2
cdr3_aa: CASSRQGADTGELFF

cdr3_length: 15
v_call: TRBV7-2
j_call: TRBJ2-1
cdr3_aa: CASRPRLFSYNEQFF

cdr3_length: 15
v_call: TRBV18
j_call: TRBJ1-3
cdr3_aa: CASSDRTISGNTIYF

cdr3_length: 13
v_call: TRBV27
j_call: TRBJ2-7
cdr3_aa: CASSFGTGYEQYF

cdr3_length: 15
v_call: TRBV5-6
j_call: TRBJ1-2
cdr3_aa: CASSLRRGSLGGYTF

cdr3_length: 15
v_call: TRBV18
j_call: TRBJ2-5
cdr3_aa: CASSPPGRGRQTQYF

cdr3_length: 15
v_call: TRBV5-8
j_call: TRBJ2-1
cdr3_aa: CASSLPQGAYNEQFF

cdr3_length: 16
v_call: TRBV19
j_call: TRBJ1-5
cdr3_aa: CASIRGPQINNQPQHF

cdr3_length: 15
v_call: TRBV27
j_call: TRBJ1-6
cdr3_aa: CASSLSFRGRSPLHF

cdr3_length: 15
v_call: TRBV7-3
j_call: TRBJ2-1
cdr3_aa: CASSLERGNYNEQFF

cdr3_length: 11
v_call: TRBV20-1
j_call: TRBJ1-1
cdr3_aa: CSGMRGTEAFF

cdr3_length: 18
v_call: TRBV4-2
j_call: TRBJ2-7
cdr3_aa: CASSQEAGGAVVSYEQYF

cdr3_length: 13
v_call: TRBV28
j_call: TRBJ1-5
cdr3_aa: CASSWEGGQPQHF

cdr3_length: 18
v_call: TRBV18
j_call: TRBJ2-6
cdr3_aa: CASSPVILDSVGANVLTF

cdr3_length: 13
v_call: TRBV27
j_call: TRBJ1-1
cdr3_aa: CASSLGGDTEAFF

cdr3_length: 17
v_call: TRBV11-2
j_call: TRBJ2-5
cdr3_aa: CASSSEQPGQLRETQYF

cdr3_length: 15
v_call: TRBV5-3
j_call: TRBJ1-5
cdr3_aa: CARSRGPLGYQPQHF

cdr3_length: 19
v_call: TRBV28
j_call: TRBJ1-6
cdr3_aa: CASRLRGGLRSSYNSPLHF